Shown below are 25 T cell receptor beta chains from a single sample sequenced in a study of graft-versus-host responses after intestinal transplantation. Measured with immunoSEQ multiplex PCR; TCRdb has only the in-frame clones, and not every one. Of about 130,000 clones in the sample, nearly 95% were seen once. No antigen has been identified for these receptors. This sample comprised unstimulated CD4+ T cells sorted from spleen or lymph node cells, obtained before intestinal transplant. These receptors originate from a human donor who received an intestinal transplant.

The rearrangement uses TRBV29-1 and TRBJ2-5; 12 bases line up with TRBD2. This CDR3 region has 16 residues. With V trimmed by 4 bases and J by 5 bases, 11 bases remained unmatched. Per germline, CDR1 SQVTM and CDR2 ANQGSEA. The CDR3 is CSVVLRTSGARETQYF. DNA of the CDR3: TGCAGCGTTGTCCTAAGGACTAGCGGGGCCAGGGAGACCCAGTACTTC.

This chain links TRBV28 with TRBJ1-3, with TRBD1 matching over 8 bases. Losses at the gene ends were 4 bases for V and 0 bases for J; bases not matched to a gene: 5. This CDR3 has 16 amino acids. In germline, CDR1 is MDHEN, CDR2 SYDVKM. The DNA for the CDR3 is TGTGCCAGCAGTTATAGGGACAGGCACTCTGGAAACACCATATATTTT. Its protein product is CASSYRDRHSGNTIYF.

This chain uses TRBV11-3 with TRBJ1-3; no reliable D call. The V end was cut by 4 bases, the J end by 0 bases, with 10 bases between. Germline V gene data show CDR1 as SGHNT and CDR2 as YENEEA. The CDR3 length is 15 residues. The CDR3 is CASSSDSSSGNTIYF. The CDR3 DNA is TGTGCCAGCAGCTCGGACTCGAGCTCTGGAAACACCATATATTTT.

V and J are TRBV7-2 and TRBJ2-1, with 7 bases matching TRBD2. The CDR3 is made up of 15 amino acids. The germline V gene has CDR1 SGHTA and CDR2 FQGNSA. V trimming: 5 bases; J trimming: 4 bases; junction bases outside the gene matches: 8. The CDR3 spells CASSRTRLTYNEQFF. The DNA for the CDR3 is TGTGCCAGCAGCCGGACTAGACTCACTTACAATGAGCAGTTCTTC.

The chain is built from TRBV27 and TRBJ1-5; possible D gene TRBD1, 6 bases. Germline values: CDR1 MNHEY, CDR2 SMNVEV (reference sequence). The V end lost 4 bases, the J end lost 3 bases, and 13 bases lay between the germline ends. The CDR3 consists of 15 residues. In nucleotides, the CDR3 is TGTGCCAGCAGTTCAGGAGGGGGGTACAATCAGCCCCAGCATTTT. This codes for CASSSGGGYNQPQHF.

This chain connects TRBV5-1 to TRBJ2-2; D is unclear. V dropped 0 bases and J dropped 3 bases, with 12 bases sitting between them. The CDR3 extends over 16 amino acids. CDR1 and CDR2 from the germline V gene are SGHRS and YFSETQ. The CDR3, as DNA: TGCGCCAGCAGCTTGGATGTGGGTTTGGACACCGGGGAGCTGTTTTTT. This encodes CASSLDVGLDTGELFF.

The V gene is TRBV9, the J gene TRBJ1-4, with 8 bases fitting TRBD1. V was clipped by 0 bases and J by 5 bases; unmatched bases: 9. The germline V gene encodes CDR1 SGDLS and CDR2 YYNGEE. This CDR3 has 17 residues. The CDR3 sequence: CASSVAPGGDRNEKLFF. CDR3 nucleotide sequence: TGTGCCAGCAGCGTAGCCCCGGGGGGGGACAGGAATGAAAAACTGTTTTTT.

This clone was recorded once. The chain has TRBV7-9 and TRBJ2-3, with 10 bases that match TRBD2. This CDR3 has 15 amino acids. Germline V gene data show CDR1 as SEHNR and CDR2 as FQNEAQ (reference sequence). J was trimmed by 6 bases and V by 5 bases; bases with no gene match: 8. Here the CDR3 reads CASSRIAGGLDTQYF. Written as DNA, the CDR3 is TGTGCCAGCAGCCGAATAGCGGGAGGATTGGATACGCAGTATTTT.

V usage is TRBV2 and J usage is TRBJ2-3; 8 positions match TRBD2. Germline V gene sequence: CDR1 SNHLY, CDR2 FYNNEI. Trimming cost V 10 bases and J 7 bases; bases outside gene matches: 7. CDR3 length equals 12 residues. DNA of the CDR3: TGTGCCACCCGGACTAGCTTAAATACGCAGTATTTT. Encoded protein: CATRTSLNTQYF.

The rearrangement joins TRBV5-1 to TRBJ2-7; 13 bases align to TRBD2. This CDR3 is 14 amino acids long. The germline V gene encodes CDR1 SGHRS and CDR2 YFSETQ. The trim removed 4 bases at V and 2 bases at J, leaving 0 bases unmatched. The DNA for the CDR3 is TGCGCCAGCAGCGGACTAGCGGGAGCCTACGAGCAGTACTTC. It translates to CASSGLAGAYEQYF.

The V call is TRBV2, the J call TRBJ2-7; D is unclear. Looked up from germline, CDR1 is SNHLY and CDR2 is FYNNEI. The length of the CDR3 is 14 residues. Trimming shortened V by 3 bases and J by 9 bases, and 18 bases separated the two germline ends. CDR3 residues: CASSDLVSVYVQYF. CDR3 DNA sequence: TGTGCCAGCAGTGACCTGGTTTCTGTTTATGTGCAGTACTTC. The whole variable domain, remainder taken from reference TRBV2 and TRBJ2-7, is EPEVTQTPSHQVTQMGQEVILRCVPISNHLYFYWYRQILGQKVEFLVSFYNNEISEKSEIFDDQFSVERPDGSNFTLKIRSTKLEDSAMYFCASSDLVSVYVQYFGPGTRLTVT.

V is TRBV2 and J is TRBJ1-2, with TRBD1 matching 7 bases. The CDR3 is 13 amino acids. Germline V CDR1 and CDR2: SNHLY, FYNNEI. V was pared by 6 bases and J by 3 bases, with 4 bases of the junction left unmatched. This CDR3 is CASSPGTDYGYTF. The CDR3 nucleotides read TGTGCCAGCAGCCCCGGGACAGACTATGGCTACACCTTC.

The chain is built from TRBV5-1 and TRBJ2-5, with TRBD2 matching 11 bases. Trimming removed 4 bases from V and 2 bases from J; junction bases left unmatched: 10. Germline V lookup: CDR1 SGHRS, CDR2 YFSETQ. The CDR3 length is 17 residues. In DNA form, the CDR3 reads TGCGCCAGCAGCACCCTATCGGGACTAGCGGAGCAAGAGACCCAGTACTTC. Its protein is CASSTLSGLAEQETQYF.

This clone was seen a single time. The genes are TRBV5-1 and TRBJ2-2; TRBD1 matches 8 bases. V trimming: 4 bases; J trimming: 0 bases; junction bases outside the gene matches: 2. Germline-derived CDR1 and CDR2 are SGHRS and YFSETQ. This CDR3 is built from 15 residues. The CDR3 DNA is TGCGCCAGCAGCCAGGACAGGGCGAACACCGGGGAGCTGTTTTTT. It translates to CASSQDRANTGELFF.

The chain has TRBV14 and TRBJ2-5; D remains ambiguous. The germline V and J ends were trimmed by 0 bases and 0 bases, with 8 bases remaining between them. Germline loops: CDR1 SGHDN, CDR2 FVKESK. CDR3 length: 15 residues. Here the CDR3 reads CASSQDAMYQETQYF. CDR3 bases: TGTGCCAGCAGCCAAGACGCGATGTACCAAGAGACCCAGTACTTC.

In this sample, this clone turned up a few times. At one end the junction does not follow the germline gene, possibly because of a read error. CDR3: CASSLGLGEGTSGRTEPNEQFF. In DNA form, the CDR3 reads TGTGCTAGCAGCTTAGGTCTAGGGGAAGGGACTAGCGGGAGGACGGAACCCAATGAGCAGTTCTTC. This chain uses TRBV7-7 with TRBJ2-1; the match to TRBD2 covers 15 bases. This CDR3 comprises 22 residues. The germline V gene encodes CDR1 SSHAT and CDR2 FNYEAQ (reference sequence).

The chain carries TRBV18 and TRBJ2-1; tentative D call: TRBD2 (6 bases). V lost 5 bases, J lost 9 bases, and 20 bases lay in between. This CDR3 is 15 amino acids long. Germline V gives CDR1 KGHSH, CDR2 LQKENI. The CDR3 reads CASSRIGQDGGEQFF. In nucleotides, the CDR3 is TGTGCCAGCTCAAGAATAGGCCAGGACGGGGGTGAGCAGTTCTTC.

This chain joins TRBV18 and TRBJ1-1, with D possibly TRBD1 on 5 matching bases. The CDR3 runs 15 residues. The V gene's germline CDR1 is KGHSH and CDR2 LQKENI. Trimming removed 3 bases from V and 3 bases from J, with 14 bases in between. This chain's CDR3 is CASSPQAGRDTEAFF. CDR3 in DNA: TGTGCCAGCTCACCCCAAGCAGGCAGGGACACTGAAGCTTTCTTT. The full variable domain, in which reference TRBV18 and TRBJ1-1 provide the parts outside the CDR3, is NAGVMQNPRHLVRRRGQEARLRCSPMKGHSHVYWYRQLPEEGLKFMVYLQKENIIDESGMPKERFSAEFPKEGPSILRIQQVVRGDSAAYFCASSPQAGRDTEAFFGQGTRLTVV.

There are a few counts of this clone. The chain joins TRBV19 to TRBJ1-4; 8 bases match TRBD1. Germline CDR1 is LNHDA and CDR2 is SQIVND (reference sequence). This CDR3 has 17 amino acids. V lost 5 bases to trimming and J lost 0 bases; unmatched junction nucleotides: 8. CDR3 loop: CASSRQGLGATNEKLFF. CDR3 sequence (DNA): TGTGCCAGTAGTCGACAGGGGTTAGGCGCAACTAATGAAAAACTGTTTTTT.

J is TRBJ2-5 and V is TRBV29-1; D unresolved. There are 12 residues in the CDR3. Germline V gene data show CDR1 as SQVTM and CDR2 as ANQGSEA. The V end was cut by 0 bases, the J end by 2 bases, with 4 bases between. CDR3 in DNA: TGCAGCGTTGAAGATTTGCAAGAGACCCAGTACTTC. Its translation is CSVEDLQETQYF.

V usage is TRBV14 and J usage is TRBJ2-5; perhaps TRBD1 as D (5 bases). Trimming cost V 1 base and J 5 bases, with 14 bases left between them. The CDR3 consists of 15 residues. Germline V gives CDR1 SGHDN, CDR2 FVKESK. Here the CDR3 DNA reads TGTGCCAGCAGCCAAGGTGGTCAGGGATGGGAGACCCAGTACTTC. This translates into CASSQGGQGWETQYF.

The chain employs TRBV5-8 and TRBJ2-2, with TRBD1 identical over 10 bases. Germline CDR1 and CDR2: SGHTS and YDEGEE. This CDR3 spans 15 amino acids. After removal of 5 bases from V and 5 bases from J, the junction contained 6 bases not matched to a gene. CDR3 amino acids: CASRGQGRITGELFF. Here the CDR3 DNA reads TGTGCCAGCAGGGGACAGGGGAGAATTACCGGGGAGCTGTTTTTT.

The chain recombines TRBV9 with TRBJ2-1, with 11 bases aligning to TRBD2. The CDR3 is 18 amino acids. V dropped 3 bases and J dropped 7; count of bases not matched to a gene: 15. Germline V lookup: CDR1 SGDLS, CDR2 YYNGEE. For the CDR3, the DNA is TGTGCCAGCAGCGCCGAGGGAACTAGCGGGAGCCCCGGGAATGAGCAGTTCTTC. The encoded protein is CASSAEGTSGSPGNEQFF. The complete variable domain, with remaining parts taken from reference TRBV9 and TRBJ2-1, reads DSGVTQTPKHLITATGQRVTLRCSPRSGDLSVYWYQQSLDQGLQFLIQYYNGEERAKGNILERFSAQQFPDLHSELNLSSLELGDSALYFCASSAEGTSGSPGNEQFFGPGTRLTVL.

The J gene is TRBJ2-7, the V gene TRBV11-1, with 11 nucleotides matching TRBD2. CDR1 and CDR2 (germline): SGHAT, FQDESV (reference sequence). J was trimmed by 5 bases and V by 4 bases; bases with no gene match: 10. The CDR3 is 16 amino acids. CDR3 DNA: TGTGCCAGCAGCTACCCCGGGACTAGCGGATCAAACGAGCAGTACTTC. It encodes CASSYPGTSGSNEQYF.

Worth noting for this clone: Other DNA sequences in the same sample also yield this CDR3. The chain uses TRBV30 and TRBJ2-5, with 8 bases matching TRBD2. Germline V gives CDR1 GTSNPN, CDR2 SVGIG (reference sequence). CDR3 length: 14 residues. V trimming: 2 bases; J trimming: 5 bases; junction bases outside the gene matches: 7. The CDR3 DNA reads TGTGCCTGGAGTAATCGGGGGGGAGGGGAGACCCAGTACTTC. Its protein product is CAWSNRGGGETQYF.